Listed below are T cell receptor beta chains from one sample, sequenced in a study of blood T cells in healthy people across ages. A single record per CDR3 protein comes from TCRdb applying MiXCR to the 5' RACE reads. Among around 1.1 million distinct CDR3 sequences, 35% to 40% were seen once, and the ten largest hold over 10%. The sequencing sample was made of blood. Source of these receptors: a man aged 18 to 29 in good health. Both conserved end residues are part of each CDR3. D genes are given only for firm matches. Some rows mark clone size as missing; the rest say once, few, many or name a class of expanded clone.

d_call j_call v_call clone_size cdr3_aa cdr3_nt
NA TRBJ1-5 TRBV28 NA CASSPTSVWPQHF TGTGCCAGCAGCCCCACGTCCGTTTGGCCCCAGCATTTT
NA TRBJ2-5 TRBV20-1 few CSASRQVGETQYF TGCAGTGCTAGCCGACAGGTTGGGGAGACCCAGTACTTC
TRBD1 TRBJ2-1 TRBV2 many CASSSRQGANEQFF TGTGCCAGCAGTTCAAGACAGGGGGCGAATGAGCAGTTCTTC
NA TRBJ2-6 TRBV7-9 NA CASSLVTGLGANVLTF TGTGCCAGCAGCTTAGTAACAGGTCTCGGGGCCAACGTCCTGACTTTC
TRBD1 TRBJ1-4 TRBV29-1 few CSVEGGTGAEKLFF TGCAGCGTTGAGGGGGGGACAGGGGCTGAAAAACTGTTTTTT
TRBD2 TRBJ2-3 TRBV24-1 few CATSASSPGSSGIDTQYF TGTGCCACCAGTGCCAGCAGTCCCGGGTCTAGCGGAATAGATACGCAGTATTTT
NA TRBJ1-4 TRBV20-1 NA CSAQGTTNEKLFF TGCAGTGCCCAGGGGACAACTAATGAAAAACTGTTTTTT
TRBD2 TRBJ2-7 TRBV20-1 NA CSARVSGGTLNSYEQYF TGCAGTGCTAGAGTTAGCGGGGGGACCCTCAACTCCTACGAGCAGTACTTC
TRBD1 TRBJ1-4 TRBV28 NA CASSFYRGQEKLFF TGTGCCAGCAGTTTCTACAGGGGGCAGGAAAAACTGTTTTTT
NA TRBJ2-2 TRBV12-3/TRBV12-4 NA CASSARLGELFF TGTGCCAGCAGTGCTAGACTAGGGGAGCTGTTTTTT
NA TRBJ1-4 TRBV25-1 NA CASSEWSSPRNEKLFF TGTGCCAGCAGTGAATGGTCGTCACCCCGGAATGAAAAACTGTTTTTT
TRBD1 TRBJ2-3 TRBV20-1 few CSARGTGGVNTQYF TGCAGTGCCCGTGGGACAGGGGGCGTGAATACGCAGTATTTT
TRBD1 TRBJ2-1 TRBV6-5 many CASSYQRTGFDEQFF TGTGCCAGCAGTTATCAAAGGACAGGGTTCGATGAGCAGTTCTTC
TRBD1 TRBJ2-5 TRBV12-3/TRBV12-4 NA CASSLADRGYQETQYF TGTGCCAGCAGTTTAGCCGACAGGGGCTACCAAGAGACCCAGTACTTC
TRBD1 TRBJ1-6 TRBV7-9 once CASSRPGQGPNSPLHF TGTGCCAGCAGCCGACCGGGACAGGGTCCTAATTCACCCCTCCACTTT
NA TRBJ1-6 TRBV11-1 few CASSSEYSPLHF TGTGCCAGCAGCTCCGAATATTCACCCCTCCACTTT
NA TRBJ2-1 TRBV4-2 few CASSHIGGGVPYNEQFF TGTGCCAGCAGCCATATCGGTGGCGGGGTGCCCTACAATGAGCAGTTCTTC
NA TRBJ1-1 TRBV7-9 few CASSSPQTGVNTEAFF TGTGCCAGCAGCTCCCCTCAGACAGGAGTGAACACTGAAGCTTTCTTT
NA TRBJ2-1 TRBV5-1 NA CASSPGFRDRAVSEQFF TGCGCCAGCAGCCCGGGGTTCAGGGATAGGGCAGTTAGTGAGCAGTTCTTC
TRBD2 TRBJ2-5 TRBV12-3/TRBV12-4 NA CASSSGLAGEARQETQYF TGTGCCAGCAGTTCGGGACTAGCGGGGGAAGCCCGCCAAGAGACCCAGTACTTC
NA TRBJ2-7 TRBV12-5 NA CASGYGHYISYEQYF TGTGCTAGTGGTTATGGACACTACATCTCCTACGAGCAGTACTTC
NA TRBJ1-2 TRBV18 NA CASSPPSGLRVYTF TGTGCCAGCTCACCACCGTCAGGGCTTAGGGTCTACACCTTC
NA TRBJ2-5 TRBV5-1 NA CASSRKTRETQYF TGCGCCAGCAGCAGGAAGACTCGGGAGACCCAGTACTTC
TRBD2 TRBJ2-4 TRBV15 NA CATSRDHLAGGSRPKNIQYF TGTGCCACCAGCAGAGATCATCTAGCGGGGGGGTCTAGGCCCAAAAACATTCAGTACTTC
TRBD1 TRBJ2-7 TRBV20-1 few CSVSRDRAPYEQYF TGCAGTGTCAGCCGGGACAGGGCTCCCTACGAGCAGTACTTC
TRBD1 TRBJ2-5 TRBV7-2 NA CASSVQGPIEQYF TGTGCCAGCAGCGTACAGGGGCCTATTGAGCAGTACTTC
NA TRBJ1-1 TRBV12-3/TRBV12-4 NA CASSRRAEGTEAFF TGTGCCAGCAGTCGACGGGCGGAGGGCACTGAAGCTTTCTTT
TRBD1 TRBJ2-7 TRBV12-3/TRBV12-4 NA CASSSGQGSPYEQYF TGTGCCAGCAGTTCGGGACAGGGGAGTCCCTACGAGCAGTACTTC
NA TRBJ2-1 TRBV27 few CASSLKVGPNEQFF TGTGCCAGCAGTTTAAAGGTGGGACCCAATGAGCAGTTCTTC